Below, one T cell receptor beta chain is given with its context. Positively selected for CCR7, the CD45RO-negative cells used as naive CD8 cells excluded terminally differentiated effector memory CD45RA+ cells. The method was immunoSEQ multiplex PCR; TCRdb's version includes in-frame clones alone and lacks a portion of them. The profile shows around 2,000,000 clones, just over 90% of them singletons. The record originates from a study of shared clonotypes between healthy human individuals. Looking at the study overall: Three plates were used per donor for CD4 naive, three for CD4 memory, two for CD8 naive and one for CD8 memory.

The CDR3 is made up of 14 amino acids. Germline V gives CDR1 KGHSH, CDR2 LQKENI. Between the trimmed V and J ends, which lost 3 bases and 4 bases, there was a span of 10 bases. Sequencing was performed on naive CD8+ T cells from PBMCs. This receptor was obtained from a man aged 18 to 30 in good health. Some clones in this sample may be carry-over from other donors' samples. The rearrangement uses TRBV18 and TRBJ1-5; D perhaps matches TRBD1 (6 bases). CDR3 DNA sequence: TGTGCCAGCTCACCTGACAGGCATAATCAGCCCCAGCATTTT. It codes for CASSPDRHNQPQHF.